These 5 T cell receptor beta chains share one sample of origin, sequenced in a study of Graves' ophthalmopathy and Graves' hyperthyroidism. CDR3 regions of TCR beta were amplified from RNA transcripts. First-round RT-PCR with HTBI primers preceded a second-round multiplex PCR. TCRdb recomputed calls from the multiplex PCR reads with MiXCR, one row per CDR3 protein. Of over a million distinct CDR3 sequences in the sample, about 35% were seen once. Sequencing input: peripheral blood or thyroid tissue (not recorded which). The receptor source for this set is an adult man with Graves' hyperthyroidism.

The chain has TRBV12-3 or TRBV12-4 and TRBJ2-3; TRBD1 or TRBD2 may be the D gene (5 bases each). This CDR3 contains 12 residues. V was cut by 8 bases and J by 1 base, with 7 bases left in between. In DNA, the CDR3 is TGTGCCAGCGGGGACGGCACAGATACGCAGTATTTT. It is translated as CASGDGTDTQYF.

The chain is built from TRBV12-3 or TRBV12-4 and TRBJ2-5; D possibly corresponds to TRBD2 (5 bases). The V end lost 8 bases, the J end lost 4 bases, and 17 bases lay between the germline ends. The CDR3 has 14 amino acids. The chain's CDR3 is CASAFIRGRETQYF. CDR3 coding DNA: TGTGCCAGCGCGTTTATACGGGGTAGAGAGACCCAGTACTTC.

CDR3 nucleotides: TGTGCCAGCAGCCAAGAGGGAGGGTTCCAAGGAGCTTTCTTT. Residues: CASSQEGGFQGAFF. The V and J genes are TRBV3-1 and TRBJ1-1; no reliable D call. This CDR3 has 14 amino acids. Trimming shortened V by 0 bases and J by 10 bases, and 15 bases separated the two germline ends. The germline V gene encodes CDR1 LGHDT and CDR2 YNNKEL (reference sequence).

Regarding this clonotype: Its ends do not fully match the called genes, so a read error is possible. The rearrangement uses TRBV7-8 and TRBJ2-7, with D perhaps TRBD1 (5 bases). The CDR3 totals 14 residues. Looked up from germline, CDR1 is SGHVS and CDR2 is FQNEAQ. In DNA, the CDR3 is TGTGCCAGCAGCAAAACAGGTTCTCCTTACGAGGAGTACTTC. This translates into CASSKTGSPYEEYF.

This clonotype was seen many times. This rearrangement joins TRBV20-1 to TRBJ2-7, with 8 bases aligning to TRBD1. CDR3 length: 14 amino acids. J was trimmed by 0 bases and V by 5 bases; bases with no gene match: 6. The germline gives CDR1 DFQATT, CDR2 SNEGSKA (reference sequence). This chain's CDR3 is CSAETDRASYEQYF. CDR3 nucleotide sequence: TGCAGTGCTGAGACGGACAGGGCCTCCTACGAGCAGTACTTC.